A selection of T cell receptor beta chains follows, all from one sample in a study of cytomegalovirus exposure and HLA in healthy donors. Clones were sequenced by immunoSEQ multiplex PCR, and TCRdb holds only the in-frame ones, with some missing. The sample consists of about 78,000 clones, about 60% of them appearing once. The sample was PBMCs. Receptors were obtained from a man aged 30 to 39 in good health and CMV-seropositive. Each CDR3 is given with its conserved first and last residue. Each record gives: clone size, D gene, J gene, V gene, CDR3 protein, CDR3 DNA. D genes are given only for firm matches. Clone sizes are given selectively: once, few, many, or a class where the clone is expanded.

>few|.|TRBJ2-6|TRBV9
CASSVSGGFSGANVLTF
TGTGCCAGCAGCGTATCAGGGGGGTTTTCTGGGGCCAACGTCCTGACTTTC
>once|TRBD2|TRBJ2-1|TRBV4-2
CASSQSGGRVNDEQFF
TGTGCCAGCAGCCAAAGTGGCGGGAGGGTTAACGATGAGCAGTTCTTC
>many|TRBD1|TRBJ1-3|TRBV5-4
CASSGTGVNTIYF
TGTGCCAGCAGCGGGACAGGGGTAAACACCATATATTTT
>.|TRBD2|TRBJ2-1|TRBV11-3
CASSWAGGNEQFF
TGTGCCAGCAGCTGGGCGGGGGGAAATGAGCAGTTCTTC
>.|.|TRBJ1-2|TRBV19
CASSIDRQSAIGYTF
TGTGCCAGTAGTATAGACAGACAGTCGGCTATCGGCTACACCTTC
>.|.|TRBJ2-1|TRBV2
CASSVGGLYNEQFF
TGTGCCAGCAGTGTGGGGGGACTGTACAATGAGCAGTTCTTC
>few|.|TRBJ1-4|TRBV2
CASSVFGEKLFF
TGTGCCAGCAGTGTTTTCGGGGAAAAACTGTTTTTT
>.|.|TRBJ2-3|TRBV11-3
CASSIEQDTQYF
TGTGCCAGCAGCATTGAACAAGATACGCAGTATTTT
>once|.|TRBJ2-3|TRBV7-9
CASRRGAGATTDTQYF
TGTGCCAGCCGTAGAGGGGCAGGGGCAACCACAGATACGCAGTATTTT
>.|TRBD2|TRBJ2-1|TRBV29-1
CSVSSGGNNEQFF
TGCAGCGTCTCTAGCGGGGGGAACAATGAGCAGTTCTTC
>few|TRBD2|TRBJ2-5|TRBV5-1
CASRTSGTQETQYF
TGCGCCAGCCGGACTAGCGGAACTCAAGAGACCCAGTACTTC
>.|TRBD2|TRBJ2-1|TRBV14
CASSQVAGVVNEQFF
TGTGCCAGCAGCCAAGTAGCGGGGGTAGTGAATGAGCAGTTCTTC
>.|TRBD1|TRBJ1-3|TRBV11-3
CASSLRTGAAGNTIYF
TGTGCCAGCAGCTTACGGACAGGGGCGGCTGGAAACACCATATATTTT
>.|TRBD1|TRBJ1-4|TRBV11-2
CASSFTGAATNEKLFF
TGTGCCAGCAGCTTTACAGGGGCCGCAACTAATGAAAAACTGTTTTTT
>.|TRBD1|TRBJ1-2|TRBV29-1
CSVAGQRNGYTF
TGCAGCGTCGCGGGACAGAGGAATGGCTACACCTTC
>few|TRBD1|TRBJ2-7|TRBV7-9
CASSPGTAAEQYF
TGTGCCAGCAGCCCCGGGACAGCGGCCGAGCAGTACTTC
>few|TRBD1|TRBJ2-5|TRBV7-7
CASSRDREETQYF
TGTGCCAGCAGCCGGGACAGAGAAGAGACCCAGTACTTC
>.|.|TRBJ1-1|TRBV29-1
CSVDWTAMNTEAFF
TGCAGCGTAGATTGGACAGCGATGAACACTGAAGCTTTCTTT
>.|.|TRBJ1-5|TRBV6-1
CASSEQVNQPQHF
TGTGCCAGCAGTGAACAGGTAAATCAGCCCCAGCATTTT
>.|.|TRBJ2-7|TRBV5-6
CASSPLAPPPYEQYF
TGTGCCAGCAGCCCCCTAGCCCCTCCACCCTACGAGCAGTACTTC
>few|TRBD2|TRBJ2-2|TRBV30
CAWSVRTRLAKNTGELFF
TGTGCCTGGAGTGTGAGAACCCGACTAGCGAAGAACACCGGGGAGCTGTTTTTT
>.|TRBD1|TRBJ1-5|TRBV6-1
CASSEWGTGGNQPQHF
TGTGCCAGCAGTGAGTGGGGAACAGGGGGCAATCAGCCCCAGCATTTT
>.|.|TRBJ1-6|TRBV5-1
CASSLGAGNNSPLHF
TGCGCCAGCAGCTTGGGGGCAGGCAATAATTCACCCCTCCACTTT
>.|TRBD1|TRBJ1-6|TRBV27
CASSLIQGYNSPLHF
TGTGCCAGCAGTTTGATACAGGGGTATAATTCACCCCTCCACTTT
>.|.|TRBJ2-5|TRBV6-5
CASSYSGLGETQYF
TGTGCCAGCAGTTATTCGGGACTCGGGGAGACCCAGTACTTC